The clone carrying this T cell receptor beta chain has a handful of counts. As yet, its antigen is unknown. The data belong to a study of cytomegalovirus exposure and HLA in healthy donors. Study findings and constraints: CMV serostatus stood as the only immune exposure information on hand.

Germline V CDR1 and CDR2: SGHAT, FQNNGV. J was trimmed by 5 bases and V by 3 bases; bases with no gene match: 6. The length of the CDR3 is 14 residues. The PCR had 60 Vbeta and 13 Jbeta primers. Clones were sequenced by immunoSEQ multiplex PCR, and TCRdb holds only the in-frame ones, with some missing. The sample includes tens of thousands of clones, around three quarters of them seen just once. The source is a woman in her fifties or sixties in good health and CMV-seropositive. Sample: PBMCs. V and J are TRBV11-2 and TRBJ2-7, with TRBD2 matching 8 bases. CDR3 sequence (DNA): TGTGCCAGCAGCTTTTCAAAGACTAGCGACGAGCAGTACTTC. Protein sequence: CASSFSKTSDEQYF.